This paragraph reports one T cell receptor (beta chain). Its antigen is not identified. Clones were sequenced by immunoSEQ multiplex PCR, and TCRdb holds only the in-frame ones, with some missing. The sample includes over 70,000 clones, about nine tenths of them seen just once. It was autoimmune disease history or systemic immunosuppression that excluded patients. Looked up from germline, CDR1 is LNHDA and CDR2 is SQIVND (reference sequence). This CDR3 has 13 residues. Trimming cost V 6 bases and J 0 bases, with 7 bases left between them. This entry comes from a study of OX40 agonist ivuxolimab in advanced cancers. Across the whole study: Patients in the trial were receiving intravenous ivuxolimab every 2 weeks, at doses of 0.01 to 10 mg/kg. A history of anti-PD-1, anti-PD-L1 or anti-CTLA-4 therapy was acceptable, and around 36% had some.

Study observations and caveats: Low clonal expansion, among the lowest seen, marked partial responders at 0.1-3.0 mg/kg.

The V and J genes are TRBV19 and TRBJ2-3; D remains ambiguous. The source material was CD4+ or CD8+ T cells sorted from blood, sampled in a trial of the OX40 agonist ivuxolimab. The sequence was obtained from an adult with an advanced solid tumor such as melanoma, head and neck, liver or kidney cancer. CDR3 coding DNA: TGTGCCAGTAGCCTCGACAGCACAGATACGCAGTATTTT. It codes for CASSLDSTDTQYF.